The T cell receptor (beta chain) under discussion was sequenced for a study of cytomegalovirus exposure and HLA in healthy donors. Study-level information: As released early, the data held about 85 million unique TCRs from HLA-typed donors. Study-wide results and caveats: Specific recognition of CMV antigens was confirmed in vitro for a few chains (all CMV-associated). Cytomegalovirus association was assigned to approximately 180 TCR beta chains. Some V segments, including TRBV6-2 and TRBV6-3, were excluded as indistinguishable.

The CDR3 totals 16 residues. Per the germline V gene, CDR1 is SGHTA and CDR2 is FQGTGA. The trim removed 5 bases at V and 1 base at J, leaving 4 bases unmatched. To note about this clone: Antigen: not known.

PCR amplification relied on 60 Vbeta primers (plus 13 Jbeta primers). TCRdb's table, derived via immunoSEQ multiplex PCR, lists solely in-frame clones and lacks some. The sample yields approximately 130,000 clones, 64% seen once. The TCR originated in a woman aged 40 to 49 in good health and CMV-seronegative. V usage is TRBV7-3 and J usage is TRBJ1-3; 11 bases map to TRBD1. Input material: PBMCs. CDR3 bases: TGTGCCAGCAGCCGGACAGGGGGCTCGTCTGGAAACACCATATATTTT. Translating gives CASSRTGGSSGNTIYF.